This is a list of T cell receptor beta chains from one sample in a study of response to subunit inactivated influenza vaccine. TCRdb reanalysed the RT-PCR reads using MiXCR and keeps one entry per CDR3 protein. This table has fewer than 600,000 distinct CDR3 sequences, approximately 7.8% appearing once. Here the sequenced sample was PBMCs from blood, taken less than 30 months after vaccination. The receptors were sampled from a man in his fifties or sixties who received an inactivated influenza vaccine. Each CDR3 is given with its conserved first and last residue. A D gene is named only where the DNA matches it firmly. Rows give clone size only sometimes, using once, few, many, or a class for an expanded clone.

j_call: TRBJ1-2
d_call: -
clone_size: many
cdr3_length: 12
v_call: TRBV7-2
cdr3_aa: CASTPGYHGYTF
cdr3_nt: TGTGCCAGCACCCCGGGGTACCATGGCTACACCTTC

j_call: TRBJ2-5
d_call: TRBD1
clone_size: many
cdr3_length: 12
v_call: TRBV29-1
cdr3_aa: CSTDRGQMGQYF
cdr3_nt: TGCAGCACGGACAGGGGGCAGATGGGCCAGTACTTC

j_call: TRBJ2-5
d_call: -
clone_size: many
cdr3_length: 11
v_call: TRBV29-1
cdr3_aa: CSVVRGETQYF
cdr3_nt: TGCAGCGTTGTCAGGGGAGAGACCCAGTACTTC

j_call: TRBJ2-7
d_call: -
clone_size: few
cdr3_length: 14
v_call: TRBV5-1
cdr3_aa: CASSIQGKGYEQYF
cdr3_nt: TGCGCCAGCAGCATACAAGGCAAAGGTTACGAGCAGTACTTC

j_call: TRBJ2-7
d_call: -
clone_size: few
cdr3_length: 18
v_call: TRBV10-3
cdr3_aa: CAISESNPRGIFLYEQYF
cdr3_nt: TGTGCCATCAGTGAGTCGAATCCGCGGGGCATTTTCTTGTACGAGCAGTACTTC

j_call: TRBJ2-2
d_call: TRBD2
clone_size: -
cdr3_length: 18
v_call: TRBV20-1
cdr3_aa: CCASPTSGRASVTGELFF
cdr3_nt: TGCTGTGCTAGCCCCACTAGCGGGAGGGCCTCGGTCACCGGGGAGCTGTTTTTT

j_call: TRBJ1-3
d_call: -
clone_size: -
cdr3_length: 16
v_call: TRBV9
cdr3_aa: CASSAGLLSSGNTIYF
cdr3_nt: TGTGCCAGCAGCGCGGGACTGTTGAGCTCTGGAAACACCATATATTTT

j_call: TRBJ2-7
d_call: -
clone_size: many
cdr3_length: 12
v_call: TRBV5-1
cdr3_aa: CASSLVREEQYF
cdr3_nt: TGCGCCAGCAGCTTGGTCCGGGAGGAGCAGTACTTC

j_call: TRBJ2-7
d_call: TRBD1
clone_size: -
cdr3_length: 15
v_call: TRBV7-9
cdr3_aa: CASSSWTGGSYEQYF
cdr3_nt: TGTGCCAGCAGCTCCTGGACAGGGGGTTCCTACGAGCAGTACTTC

j_call: TRBJ2-3
d_call: -
clone_size: many
cdr3_length: 14
v_call: TRBV7-3
cdr3_aa: CASSFSGLADTQYF
cdr3_nt: TGTGCCAGCAGCTTCTCAGGATTGGCAGATACGCAGTATTTT

j_call: TRBJ1-1
d_call: TRBD1
clone_size: many
cdr3_length: 12
v_call: TRBV10-3
cdr3_aa: CAIKTGVTEAFF
cdr3_nt: TGTGCCATCAAAACAGGGGTCACTGAAGCTTTCTTT

j_call: TRBJ2-1
d_call: -
clone_size: many
cdr3_length: 15
v_call: TRBV12-3/TRBV12-4
cdr3_aa: CASSFLSSPNNEQFF
cdr3_nt: TGTGCCAGCAGTTTTCTTTCTAGCCCAAACAATGAGCAGTTCTTC

j_call: TRBJ2-2
d_call: -
clone_size: -
cdr3_length: 15
v_call: TRBV20-1
cdr3_aa: CSARASYRATGELFF
cdr3_nt: TGCAGTGCTAGAGCTTCTTACAGGGCCACCGGGGAGCTGTTTTTT

j_call: TRBJ1-1
d_call: TRBD1
clone_size: -
cdr3_length: 15
v_call: TRBV2
cdr3_aa: CASRDSQGARLGAFF
cdr3_nt: TGTGCCAGCAGAGATTCTCAGGGGGCGCGGCTTGGGGCTTTCTTT

j_call: TRBJ1-6
d_call: -
clone_size: many
cdr3_length: 15
v_call: TRBV4-2
cdr3_aa: CASSQVKGTRSPLHF
cdr3_nt: TGTGCCAGCAGCCAAGTTAAGGGTACCAGGTCACCCCTCCACTTT

j_call: TRBJ2-5
d_call: TRBD2
clone_size: few
cdr3_length: 13
v_call: TRBV5-1
cdr3_aa: CASSFGAGESQYF
cdr3_nt: TGCGCCAGCAGCTTCGGGGCGGGGGAGTCCCAGTACTTC

j_call: TRBJ2-2
d_call: -
clone_size: -
cdr3_length: 12
v_call: TRBV15
cdr3_aa: CATRGGSGELFF
cdr3_nt: TGTGCCACCAGAGGGGGAAGCGGGGAGCTGTTTTTT

j_call: TRBJ2-1
d_call: -
clone_size: few
cdr3_length: 15
v_call: TRBV20-1
cdr3_aa: CSASDATVSYNEQFF
cdr3_nt: TGCAGTGCTAGCGATGCTACAGTCTCCTACAATGAGCAGTTCTTC

j_call: TRBJ1-1
d_call: -
clone_size: few
cdr3_length: 12
v_call: TRBV29-1
cdr3_aa: CSVGSGAPGAFF
cdr3_nt: TGCAGCGTTGGTTCAGGGGCTCCCGGGGCTTTCTTT

j_call: TRBJ2-5
d_call: -
clone_size: few
cdr3_length: 13
v_call: TRBV29-1
cdr3_aa: CSAYPQGRETQYF
cdr3_nt: TGCAGCGCCTATCCTCAGGGGAGGGAGACCCAGTACTTC

j_call: TRBJ2-2
d_call: TRBD2
clone_size: few
cdr3_length: 18
v_call: TRBV11-2
cdr3_aa: CASSRTSGRAPGTGELFF
cdr3_nt: TGTGCCAGCAGCCGGACTAGCGGGAGGGCCCCGGGCACCGGGGAGCTGTTTTTT

j_call: TRBJ1-6
d_call: TRBD1
clone_size: few
cdr3_length: 13
v_call: TRBV3-1
cdr3_aa: CASRYDRGSPLHF
cdr3_nt: TGTGCCAGCAGATACGACAGGGGTTCACCCCTCCACTTT

j_call: TRBJ1-2
d_call: -
clone_size: many
cdr3_length: 15
v_call: TRBV5-1
cdr3_aa: CASSLEGGEWDGYTF
cdr3_nt: TGCGCCAGCAGCTTGGAAGGGGGAGAATGGGATGGCTACACCTTC

j_call: TRBJ2-7
d_call: TRBD2
clone_size: many
cdr3_length: 17
v_call: TRBV4-2
cdr3_aa: CASSQGTSGTFSYEQYF
cdr3_nt: TGTGCCAGCAGCCAAGGGACTAGCGGGACCTTCTCCTACGAGCAGTACTTC

j_call: TRBJ2-5
d_call: -
clone_size: -
cdr3_length: 14
v_call: TRBV7-9
cdr3_aa: CASSLAASPMAQYF
cdr3_nt: TGTGCCAGCAGCTTAGCGGCCAGTCCAATGGCCCAGTACTTC

j_call: TRBJ2-1
d_call: TRBD2
clone_size: -
cdr3_length: 16
v_call: TRBV7-2
cdr3_aa: CASSSRTSGDYNEQFF
cdr3_nt: TGTGCCAGCAGCTCTCGGACTAGCGGGGACTACAATGAGCAGTTCTTC